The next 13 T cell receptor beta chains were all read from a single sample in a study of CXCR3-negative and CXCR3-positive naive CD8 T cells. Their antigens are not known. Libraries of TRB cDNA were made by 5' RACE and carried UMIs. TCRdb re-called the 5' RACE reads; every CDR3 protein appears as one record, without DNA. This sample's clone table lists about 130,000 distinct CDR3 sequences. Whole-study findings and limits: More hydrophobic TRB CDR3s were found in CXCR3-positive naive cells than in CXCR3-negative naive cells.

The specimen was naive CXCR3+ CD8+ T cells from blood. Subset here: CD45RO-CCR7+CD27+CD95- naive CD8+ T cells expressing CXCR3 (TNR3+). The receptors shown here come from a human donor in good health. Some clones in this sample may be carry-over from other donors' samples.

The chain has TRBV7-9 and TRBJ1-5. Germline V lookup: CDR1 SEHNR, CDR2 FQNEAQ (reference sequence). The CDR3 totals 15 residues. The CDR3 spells CASSSGTLLNQPQHF. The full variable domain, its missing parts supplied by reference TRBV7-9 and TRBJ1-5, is DTGVSQNPRHKITKRGQNVTFRCDPISEHNRLYWYRQTLGQGPEFLTYFQNEAQLEKSRLLSDRFSAERPKGSFSTLEIQRTEQGDSAMYLCASSSGTLLNQPQHFGDGTRLSIL.

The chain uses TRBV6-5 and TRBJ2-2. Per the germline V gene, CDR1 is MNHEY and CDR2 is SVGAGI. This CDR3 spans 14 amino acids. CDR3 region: CASSYGKNTGELFF.

CDR3 protein: CSVETTGQETQYF. The chain employs TRBV29-1 and TRBJ2-5; the TCRdb call, TRBD1, lacks DNA for checking. CDR1 is SQVTM and CDR2 is ANQGSEA in the germline V gene. This CDR3 has 13 residues.

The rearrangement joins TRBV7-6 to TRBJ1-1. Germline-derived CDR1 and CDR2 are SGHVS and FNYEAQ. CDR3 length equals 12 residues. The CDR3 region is CASSSTGTEAFF.

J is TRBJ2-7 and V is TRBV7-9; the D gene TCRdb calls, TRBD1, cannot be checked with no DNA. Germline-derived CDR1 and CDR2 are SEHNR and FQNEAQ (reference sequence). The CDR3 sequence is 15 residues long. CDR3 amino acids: CASSLYPGADYEQYF.

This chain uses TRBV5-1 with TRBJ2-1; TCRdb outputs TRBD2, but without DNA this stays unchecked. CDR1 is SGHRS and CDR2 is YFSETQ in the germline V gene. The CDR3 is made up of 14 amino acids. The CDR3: CASSDFQRDYEQFF.

The CDR3 sequence is CASSPITAARSDEQFF. The gene calls are TRBV5-1 and TRBJ2-1. CDR3 length: 16 residues. Germline V gene lookup returns CDR1 SGHRS and CDR2 YFSETQ.

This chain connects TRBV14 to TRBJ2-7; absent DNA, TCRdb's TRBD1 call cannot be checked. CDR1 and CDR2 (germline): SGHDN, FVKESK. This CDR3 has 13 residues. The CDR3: CASSRLSGGEQYF. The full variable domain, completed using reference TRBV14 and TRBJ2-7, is EAGVTQFPSHSVIEKGQTVTLRCDPISGHDNLYWYRRVMGKEIKFLLHFVKESKQDESGMPNNRFLAERTGGTYSTLKVQPAELEDSGVYFCASSRLSGGEQYFGPGTRLTVT.

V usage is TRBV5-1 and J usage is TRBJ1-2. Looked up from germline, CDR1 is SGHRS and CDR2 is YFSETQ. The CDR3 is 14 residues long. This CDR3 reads CASSPESANYGYTF.

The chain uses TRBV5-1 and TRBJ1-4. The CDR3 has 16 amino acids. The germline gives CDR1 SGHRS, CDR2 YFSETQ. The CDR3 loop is CASSLVRPATNEKLFF.

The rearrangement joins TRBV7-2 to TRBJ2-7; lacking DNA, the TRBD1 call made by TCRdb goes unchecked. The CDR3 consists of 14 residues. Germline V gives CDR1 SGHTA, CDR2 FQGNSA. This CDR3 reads CASSLRLAGLEQYF. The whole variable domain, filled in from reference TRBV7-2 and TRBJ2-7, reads GAGVSQSPSNKVTEKGKDVELRCDPISGHTALYWYRQSLGQGLEFLIYFQGNSAPDKSGLPSDRFSAERTGGSVSTLTIQRTQQEDSAVYLCASSLRLAGLEQYFGPGTRLTVT.

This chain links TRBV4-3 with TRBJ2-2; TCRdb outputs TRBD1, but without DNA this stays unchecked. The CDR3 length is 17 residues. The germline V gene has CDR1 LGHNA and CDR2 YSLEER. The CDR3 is CASSQEWGTGGSGELFF.

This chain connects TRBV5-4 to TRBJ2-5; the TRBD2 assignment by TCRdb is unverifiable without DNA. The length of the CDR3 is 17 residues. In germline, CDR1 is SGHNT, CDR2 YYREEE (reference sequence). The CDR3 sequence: CASSPVGLAGLEETQYF.